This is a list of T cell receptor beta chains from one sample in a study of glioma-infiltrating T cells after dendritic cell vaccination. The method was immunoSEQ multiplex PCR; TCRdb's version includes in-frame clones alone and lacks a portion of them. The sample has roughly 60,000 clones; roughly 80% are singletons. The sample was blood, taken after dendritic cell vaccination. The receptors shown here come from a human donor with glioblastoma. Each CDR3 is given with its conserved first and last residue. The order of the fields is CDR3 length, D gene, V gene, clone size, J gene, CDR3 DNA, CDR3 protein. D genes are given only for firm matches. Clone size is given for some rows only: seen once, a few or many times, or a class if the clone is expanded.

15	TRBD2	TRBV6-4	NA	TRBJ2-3	TGTGCCAGCAGCGATAGCGGGGGGGTAACAGATACGCAGTATTTT	CASSDSGGVTDTQYF
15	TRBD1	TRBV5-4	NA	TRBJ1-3	TGTGCCAGCAGCTCCGTAGGGGGCCTTGGAAACACCATATATTTT	CASSSVGGLGNTIYF
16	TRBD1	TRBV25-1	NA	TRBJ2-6	TGTGCCAGCAGTCTGGACAGGAGCACTGGGGCCAACGTCCTGACTTTC	CASSLDRSTGANVLTF
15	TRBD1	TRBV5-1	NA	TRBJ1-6	TGCGCCAGCAGAATGGGACAGGGGGTCAATTCACCCCTCCACTTT	CASRMGQGVNSPLHF
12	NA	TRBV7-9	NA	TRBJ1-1	TGTGCCAGCAGCTTCGGTAGTGGTGAAGCTTTCTTT	CASSFGSGEAFF
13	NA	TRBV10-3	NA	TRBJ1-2	TGTGCCATCACTCGTAATCTGCGCTATGGCTACACCTTC	CAITRNLRYGYTF
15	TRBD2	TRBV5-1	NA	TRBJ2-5	TGCGCCAGCAGCCCATCTAGCGGGGGCGGGGAGACCCAGTACTTC	CASSPSSGGGETQYF
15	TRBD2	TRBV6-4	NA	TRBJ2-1	TGTGCCAGCAACTTCAGGACTAGCGGGTACAATGAGCAGTTCTTC	CASNFRTSGYNEQFF
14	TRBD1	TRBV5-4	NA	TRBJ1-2	TGTGCCAGCAGCTTGGGACAGGGGGGATATGGCTACACCTTC	CASSLGQGGYGYTF
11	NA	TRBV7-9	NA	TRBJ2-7	TGTGCCAGCAGCTCTCCCTACGAGCAGTACTTC	CASSSPYEQYF
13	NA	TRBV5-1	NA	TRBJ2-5	TGCGCCAGCAGCTTGACAGTGAAAGAGACCCAGTACTTC	CASSLTVKETQYF
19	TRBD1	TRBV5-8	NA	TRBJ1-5	TGTGCCAGCAGCTTGGCCTCCGGGACAGGGGACTATAGCAATCAGCCCCAGCATTTT	CASSLASGTGDYSNQPQHF
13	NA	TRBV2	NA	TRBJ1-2	TGTGCCAGCAAAGTGGGGGGAGACTATGGCTACACCTTC	CASKVGGDYGYTF
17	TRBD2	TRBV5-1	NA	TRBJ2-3	TGCGCCAGCAGCGGGGGACTAGCGGGGGCTAGCACAGATACGCAGTATTTT	CASSGGLAGASTDTQYF
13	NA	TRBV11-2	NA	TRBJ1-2	TGTGCCAGCAGTTCTTGGGGCATCTATGGCTACACCTTC	CASSSWGIYGYTF
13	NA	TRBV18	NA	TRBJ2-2	TGTGCCAGCTCACCACGGGCGACCGGGGAGCTGTTTTTT	CASSPRATGELFF
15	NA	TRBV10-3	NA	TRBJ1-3	TGTGCCATCAGGGCAGGGGCCCTCTCTGGAAACACCATATATTTT	CAIRAGALSGNTIYF
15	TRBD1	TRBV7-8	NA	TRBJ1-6	TGTGCCAGCAGCCCTACAGGGGAGAGTAATTCACCCCTCCACTTT	CASSPTGESNSPLHF
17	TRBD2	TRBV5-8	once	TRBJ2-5	TGTGCCAGCAGCTTGGTTTGGACTAGCGGGGGTCAAGAGACCCAGTACTTC	CASSLVWTSGGQETQYF
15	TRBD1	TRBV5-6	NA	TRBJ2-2	TGTGCCAGCAGCCACGGGACAGGGGGGACCGGGGAGCTGTTTTTT	CASSHGTGGTGELFF
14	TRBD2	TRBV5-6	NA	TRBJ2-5	TGTGCCAGCAGCTTGTTGACGCGGGGGGAGACCCAGTACTTC	CASSLLTRGETQYF
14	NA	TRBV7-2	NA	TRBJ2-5	TGTGCCAGCAGCTCCGCAGGAGGTCAAGAGACCCAGTACTTC	CASSSAGGQETQYF
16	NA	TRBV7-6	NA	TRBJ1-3	TGTGCCAGCAGCTTAGCGCTCGCAGGGCGAGGAAACACCATATATTTT	CASSLALAGRGNTIYF